This note documents a single T cell receptor beta chain sequence. Genomic DNA provided the template from which TCR beta VDJ and CDR3 profiles were obtained. TCRdb independently ran MiXCR on the reads; one entry per CDR3 protein. The sample holds some 150,000 distinct CDR3 sequences; less than 60% are singletons and the top ten take 1.1%. Sequencing involved patients with CD8+CD57+ cell expansion previously shown by flow cytometry. The patients all had a severe acquired aplastic anemia diagnosis. The data belong to a study of CD8+CD57+ T cells in acquired aplastic anemia. V was clipped by 5 bases and J by 3 bases, with 12 bases between them. Germline CDR1 reads LNHDA; CDR2 reads SQIVND (reference sequence). The CDR3 consists of 14 residues.

Sequencing was carried out using sorted CD4+, CD8+, or CD8+CD57+ T cells (not recorded which) from PBMCs. The V call is TRBV19, the J call TRBJ2-3; weak D call: TRBD1 (6 bases). The receptor was isolated from a human donor with aplastic anemia. CDR3 bases: TGTGCCAGTAGTGGGCACAGGGAAACAGATACGCAGTATTTT. Its translation: CASSGHRETDTQYF. Supplemented by reference TRBV19 and TRBJ2-3, the full variable domain reads DGGITQSPKYLFRKEGQNVTLSCEQNLNHDAMYWYRQDPGQGLRLIYYSQIVNDFQKGDIAEGYSVSREKKESFPLTVTSAQKNPTAFYLCASSGHRETDTQYFGPGTRLTVL.